This TCR beta chain derives from a study of blood T cell repertoires in COVID-19. The method was immunoSEQ multiplex PCR; TCRdb's version includes in-frame clones alone and lacks a portion of them. Of a few hundred thousand clones in the sample, 86% were seen once. Of note for this clone: The same CDR3 can be traced to other DNA sequences in this sample.

The CDR3 extends over 13 amino acids. The V and J ends lost 3 bases and 1 base respectively, with 6 bases between them. Germline CDR1 LNHDA, CDR2 SQIVND (reference sequence). The sequenced sample was peripheral blood. The sequence was obtained from a woman in her forties or fifties with COVID-19, enrolled during active disease. The gene calls are TRBV19 and TRBJ1-1; D uncertain. DNA of the CDR3: TGTGCCAGTAGTATTAGCCAGAACACTGAAGCTTTCTTT. This gives the protein CASSISQNTEAFF.